This T cell receptor beta chain stems from a study of glioma-infiltrating T cells after dendritic cell vaccination. Study-level results: TCR clonality showed no direct relationship with survival.

Comments on this clone: What it binds is unknown.

The table came from immunoSEQ multiplex PCR; TCRdb's copy has only in-frame clones and leaves some out. The table shows 65,000 to 80,000 clones, with about 86% occurring only once. The CDR3 has 14 residues. Germline V lookup: CDR1 SGHVS, CDR2 FQNEAQ. V lost 0 bases, J lost 6 bases, and 11 bases lay in between. Only patients with spare fresh-frozen tumor and over two years of follow-up were included. This chain links TRBV7-8 with TRBJ1-2; D gene unclear. The sequencing here drew on blood, taken before dendritic cell vaccination. The source of this sequence is a human donor with glioblastoma. The CDR3 DNA is TGTGCCAGCAGCTTAGCAGTAAGCGGGGATGGCTACACCTTC. It encodes CASSLAVSGDGYTF.